The next 20 T cell receptor beta chains were all read from a single sample in a study of early T cells in non-severe SARS-CoV-2 infection. MiXCR, run by TCRdb on the 5' RACE reads, gives a single entry per CDR3 protein. The sample has 87,000 or so distinct CDR3 sequences; approximately 14% are singletons. Sequenced input: whole blood. The receptor source for this set is an adult who was a healthcare worker with PCR-confirmed SARS-CoV-2 infection or an uninfected control (not recorded which).

The gene calls are TRBV20-1 and TRBJ2-5; 13 bases fit TRBD2. V gave up 3 bases and J gave up 4 bases; unmatched junction bases: 8. There are 16 residues in the CDR3. From germline, CDR1 is DFQATT and CDR2 SNEGSKA (reference sequence). For the CDR3, the DNA is TGCAGTGCTAGCCCCGGACTAGCGGGGGTCGGAGAGACCCAGTACTTC. Protein sequence: CSASPGLAGVGETQYF.

This clonotype was seen repeatedly, ten times or more. The chain has TRBV12-3 or TRBV12-4 and TRBJ1-2; 7 bases are shared with TRBD1. The CDR3 runs to 11 residues. J was trimmed by 6 bases and V by 5 bases; bases with no gene match: 0. CDR3 loop: CASSGQDGYTF. As DNA, the CDR3 is TGTGCCAGCAGTGGACAGGATGGCTACACCTTC.

The genes are TRBV4-3 and TRBJ2-7; D unresolved. Looked up from germline, CDR1 is LGHNA and CDR2 is YSLEER. Trimming took off 0 bases at V and 3 bases at J, with 9 bases between the two ends. The length of the CDR3 is 14 residues. The CDR3 DNA follows: TGCGCCAGCAGCCAAGATCCATCCAGCTACGAGCAGTACTTC. Protein product: CASSQDPSSYEQYF.

This clonotype has more than one count but fewer than ten. The chain couples TRBV12-3 or TRBV12-4 to TRBJ2-2; D ambiguous. V lost 5 bases, J lost 5 bases, and 12 bases lay in between. The CDR3 runs 14 residues. The CDR3, as DNA: TGTGCCAGCAGTGGTGTCAGATCGACCGGGGAGCTGTTTTTT. Amino acid sequence: CASSGVRSTGELFF.

In its sample, this clonotype was seen a few times. The chain links TRBV6-1 to TRBJ2-5, with D possibly TRBD1 on 5 matching bases. Germline CDR1 reads MNHNS; CDR2 reads SASEGT. The CDR3 runs 13 residues. The V end was cut by 2 bases, the J end by 5 bases, with 9 bases between. The CDR3 reads CASSERTTETQYF. The CDR3, as DNA: TGTGCCAGCAGTGAAAGGACAACCGAGACCCAGTACTTC.

This sequence joins TRBV20-1 and TRBJ2-5; either TRBD1 or TRBD2 may supply D (6 bases each). The germline V gene has CDR1 DFQATT and CDR2 SNEGSKA (reference sequence). Trimming pared 6 bases from V and 4 bases from J, leaving 18 bases between. The CDR3 totals 14 residues. CDR3 amino acids: CSAPPRGGRETQYF. CDR3 DNA: TGCAGTGCACCTCCCCGAGGGGGGCGAGAGACCCAGTACTTC.

Only a few counts were recorded for this clonotype. The chain employs TRBV9 and TRBJ2-3; 10 bases align to TRBD2. V was clipped by 0 bases and J by 1 base; unmatched bases: 8. Germline values: CDR1 SGDLS, CDR2 YYNGEE. CDR3 size: 18 residues. The chain's CDR3 is CASSVDLAGAVRTDTQYF. In DNA, the CDR3 is TGTGCCAGCAGCGTAGATCTAGCGGGGGCGGTACGCACAGATACGCAGTATTTT.

V and J are TRBV10-3 and TRBJ2-3; 7 bases match TRBD2. V gave up 4 bases and J gave up 6 bases; unmatched junction bases: 7. There are 14 residues in the CDR3. Germline values: CDR1 ENHRY, CDR2 SYGVKD. DNA of the CDR3: TGTGCCATCAGTGTCGGGGGGTCCAAGGATACGCAGTATTTT. Encoded protein: CAISVGGSKDTQYF.

The table lists this clonotype with a few counts. This rearrangement joins TRBV18 to TRBJ1-5; the D is unclear. V gave up 3 bases and J gave up 5 bases, with 11 bases separating them. The CDR3 extends over 14 amino acids. In germline, CDR1 is KGHSH, CDR2 LQKENI. This CDR3 is CASSPSPSDQPQHF. In DNA form, the CDR3 reads TGTGCCAGCTCACCCTCACCGAGCGATCAGCCCCAGCATTTT.

This clonotype was seen only a few times. J is TRBJ2-1 and V is TRBV20-1, with 9 bases lining up with TRBD1. This CDR3 comprises 16 residues. Looked up from germline, CDR1 is DFQATT and CDR2 is SNEGSKA (reference sequence). V shed 7 bases and J 2 bases; nucleotides not matched to a gene: 12. The CDR3 here is CSGQRWDRATYNEQFF. In DNA form, the CDR3 reads TGCAGTGGGCAGAGATGGGACAGGGCCACCTACAATGAGCAGTTCTTC.

This clonotype has a handful of counts. V usage is TRBV13 and J usage is TRBJ2-1; 10 nucleotides align to TRBD2. CDR1 is PRHDT, CDR2 FYEKMQ, per germline (reference sequence). Trimming removed 6 bases from V and 3 bases from J; junction bases left unmatched: 2. The CDR3 extends over 14 amino acids. The CDR3 nucleotides read TGTGCCAGCAGTAGCGGGGGGAACTACAATGAGCAGTTCTTC. Translation gives CASSSGGNYNEQFF.

The sample holds many counts of this clonotype. This chain connects TRBV29-1 to TRBJ1-2, with D unclear. The CDR3 has 12 residues. In germline, CDR1 is SQVTM, CDR2 ANQGSEA. Trimming left V 0 bases short and J 7 bases short, with 9 bases between. The CDR3 is CSVEDSPGGYTF. CDR3 DNA: TGCAGCGTTGAAGATTCCCCAGGTGGCTACACCTTC. Full variable domain (outside the CDR3, taken from reference TRBV29-1 and TRBJ1-2): SAVISQKPSRDICQRGTSLTIQCQVDSQVTMMFWYRQQPGQSLTLIATANQGSEATYESGFVIDKFPISRPNLTFSTLTVSNMSPEDSSIYLCSVEDSPGGYTFGSGTRLTVV.

The chain is built from TRBV15 and TRBJ1-2, with no clear D. With 3 bases removed from V and 4 bases from J, the gap between germline ends came to 9 bases. This CDR3 comprises 13 residues. Germline loops: CDR1 LNHNV, CDR2 YYDKDF (reference sequence). This CDR3 is CATSSWSSYGYTF. The CDR3, as DNA: TGTGCCACCAGCAGTTGGAGCTCCTATGGCTACACCTTC.

This clonotype came up a few times. The gene calls are TRBV7-8 and TRBJ1-1, with D possibly matching TRBD1 (6 bases). The CDR3 extends over 21 amino acids. Looked up from germline, CDR1 is SGHVS and CDR2 is FQNEAQ. Trimming left V 0 bases short and J 6 bases short, with 32 bases between. As DNA, the CDR3 is TGTGCCAGCAGCTTAGCGTTTAGTTACCGGTGGCAGGAAAACGGGGGCTCTGAAGCTTTCTTT. Translating it yields CASSLAFSYRWQENGGSEAFF.

This clonotype was counted many times. The rearrangement links TRBV12-3 or TRBV12-4 to TRBJ2-5; 13 nucleotides agree with TRBD2. The ends lost 5 bases at V and 4 bases at J; junction bases unmatched: 4. The CDR3 length is 15 residues. CDR3 DNA: TGTGCCAGCAGTCCGGGACTAGCGGGGACAGAGACCCAGTACTTC. Its protein product is CASSPGLAGTETQYF.

This clonotype was detected only a few times. The chain recombines TRBV12-3 or TRBV12-4 with TRBJ1-2; D is perhaps TRBD1 (5 bases). The CDR3 has 13 amino acids. V was trimmed by 5 bases and J by 4 bases, leaving 11 bases between them. The CDR3 protein is CASSQTVSYGYTF. CDR3 sequence (DNA): TGTGCCAGCAGTCAGACAGTCAGCTATGGCTACACCTTC.

This clonotype has only a few counts. The CDR3 coding sequence is TGTGCCAGCAGCCACCCCTCTGGGGCCAACGTCCTGACTTTC. Protein product: CASSHPSGANVLTF. J is TRBJ2-6 and V is TRBV6-5; D unclear. V lost 6 bases and J lost 0, with 6 bases in between. The CDR3 length is 14 residues. Looked up from germline, CDR1 is MNHEY and CDR2 is SVGAGI.

This clonotype has just a few counts. The chain combines TRBV28 with TRBJ2-7; weak D call: TRBD1 (6 bases). This CDR3 has 13 amino acids. CDR1 and CDR2 (germline): MDHEN, SYDVKM. The germline V and J ends were trimmed by 6 bases and 4 bases, with 13 bases remaining between them. This CDR3 is CASRAPGHYEQYF. As DNA, the CDR3 is TGTGCCAGCAGAGCTCCGGGACATTACGAGCAGTACTTC.

This clonotype appeared a few times. The J gene is TRBJ1-1, the V gene TRBV2; D uncertain. Germline loops: CDR1 SNHLY, CDR2 FYNNEI. The V gene lost 5 bases and the J gene lost 1 base, with 8 bases spanning the gap. The CDR3 consists of 13 residues. CDR3 sequence: CASSRPANTEAFF. CDR3 DNA: TGTGCCAGCAGTCGCCCCGCGAACACTGAAGCTTTCTTT.

The rearrangement uses TRBV10-2 and TRBJ2-3, with TRBD2 as a possible D gene (6 bases). This CDR3 has 15 residues. V was cut by 3 bases and J by 4 bases, with 14 bases left in between. CDR1 and CDR2 (germline): WSHSY, SAAADI. The CDR3 reads CASSEQAGSPDTQYF. CDR3 bases: TGCGCCAGCAGTGAACAAGCGGGTAGCCCAGATACGCAGTATTTT.